This passage covers 6 T cell receptor beta chains from one sample sequenced in a study of CD8 T cells in ankylosing spondylitis. Their antigen targets remain unknown. Notes on the study in general: Among TCR beta sequences, a motif of several highly homologous variants appeared characteristic of ankylosing spondylitis blood.

TCRdb itself ran the 5' RACE reads through MiXCR, one entry per CDR3 protein. The top ten clones hold nearly 7% of a sample with around 540,000 distinct CDR3 sequences, roughly 13% of them seen once. Material: blood, either unsorted or a sorted T cell fraction (not recorded which). The receptors were sampled from a male donor with ankylosing spondylitis.

There are many counts of this clonotype. The CDR3 DNA reads as TGTGCCAGCAGGGTGACACAAACCAACACTGAAGCTTTCTTT. Translating gives CASRVTQTNTEAFF. This chain connects TRBV12-3 or TRBV12-4 to TRBJ1-1, with D unclear. Trimming removed 6 bases at V and 2 bases at J, with 13 bases between. The CDR3 has 14 residues.

There are a few counts of this clonotype. The chain combines TRBV10-3 with TRBJ1-2, with D unclear. Germline loops: CDR1 ENHRY, CDR2 SYGVKD. This CDR3 has 14 amino acids. Trimming removed 9 bases at V and 6 bases at J, with 20 bases between. The CDR3 here is CAITRGGDQDGYTF. The CDR3 DNA follows: TGTGCCATAACCCGAGGAGGAGATCAAGATGGCTACACCTTC.

This clonotype showed up just a few times. This chain connects TRBV12-3 or TRBV12-4 to TRBJ2-3, with 8 nucleotides matching TRBD2. Trimming took 4 bases from V and 4 from J; bases not matched to a gene: 7. This CDR3 has 15 amino acids. CDR3 loop: CASSSQAGAADTQYF. Here the CDR3 DNA reads TGTGCCAGCAGTTCTCAAGCGGGAGCAGCAGATACGCAGTATTTT.

The chain joins TRBV5-1 to TRBJ2-5; 8 bases fit TRBD1. CDR3 size: 15 residues. The germline V gene encodes CDR1 SGHRS and CDR2 YFSETQ. J lost 5 bases, V lost 4 bases, and 10 bases had no gene match. The CDR3 reads CASSQGAREGETQYF. DNA for the CDR3: TGCGCCAGCAGCCAGGGGGCGCGGGAAGGGGAGACCCAGTACTTC. The complete variable domain, with remaining parts taken from reference TRBV5-1 and TRBJ2-5, reads KAGVTQTPRYLIKTRGQQVTLSCSPISGHRSVSWYQQTPGQGLQFLFEYFSETQRNKGNFPGRFSGRQFSNSRSEMNVSTLELGDSALYLCASSQGAREGETQYFGPGTRLLVL.

This clonotype was picked up a small number of times. The chain recombines TRBV5-1 with TRBJ1-2, with D uncertain. Germline values: CDR1 SGHRS, CDR2 YFSETQ. Trimming took off 4 bases at V and 4 bases at J, with 14 bases between the two ends. This CDR3 is built from 14 residues. The CDR3 loop reads CASSEEPAGYGYTF. The CDR3 DNA reads as TGCGCCAGCAGCGAGGAGCCGGCGGGCTATGGCTACACCTTC.

The rearrangement uses TRBV11-2 and TRBJ1-1, with D uncertain. Trimming shortened V by 0 bases and J by 11 bases, and 13 bases separated the two germline ends. CDR1 and CDR2 from the germline V gene are SGHAT and FQNNGV. This CDR3 is built from 13 residues. The CDR3, as DNA: TGTGCCAGCAGCTTAGATCCCAGGACGGTGGCTTTCTTT. Encoded protein: CASSLDPRTVAFF.